These T cell receptor beta chains were read from a single sample in a study of blood T cell repertoires in COVID-19. Produced via immunoSEQ multiplex PCR; TCRdb's table is partial and in-frame only. This table has 250,000 or so clones, approximately 85% appearing once. Sequenced material: PBMCs or T cells enriched from blood (not recorded which). The receptors here all came from a woman in her forties or fifties who had been exposed to COVID-19. The CDR3 runs from the conserved cysteine through the conserved F or W. D genes are given only for firm matches. Rows may omit the clone size; those that give it use once, few, many or a size class.

>TRBV28|.|TRBJ2-5|TRBD2
TGTGCCAGCAGCTCCGACCTAGCGGTAATAGAGACCCAGTACTTC
CASSSDLAVIETQYF
>TRBV9|.|TRBJ2-1|.
TGTGCCAGCAGCGTAGGAGGGGCGGGATACAATGAGCAGTTCTTC
CASSVGGAGYNEQFF
>TRBV10-1|.|TRBJ2-7|.
TGCGCCAGCAGTGACCCCTCATATTTCGGTGGCTACGAGCAGTACTTC
CASSDPSYFGGYEQYF
>TRBV15|.|TRBJ1-1|.
TGTGCCACCACCCTGACAGGGAACACTGAAGCTTTCTTT
CATTLTGNTEAFF
>TRBV27|once|TRBJ1-5|.
TGTGCCAGCCGCCCCTCGGGAGGGAATCAGCCCCAGCATTTT
CASRPSGGNQPQHF
>TRBV7-9|.|TRBJ1-2|TRBD1
TGTGCCAGCAGCCACGGGGGACAGGGAGCCGGGAGTGGCTACACCTTC
CASSHGGQGAGSGYTF
>TRBV11-2|.|TRBJ1-2|.
TGTGCCAGCAGCCCGGGGGGGCCATCAAGGAACTATGGCTACACCTTC
CASSPGGPSRNYGYTF
>TRBV7-2|.|TRBJ1-6|TRBD1
TGTGCCAGCAGCACCATGACAGGGGCTCATTCACCCCTCCACTTT
CASSTMTGAHSPLHF
>TRBV3-1/TRBV3-2|.|TRBJ2-3|TRBD2
TGTGCCAGCAGCACAGCGGGGGGCGGCACAGATACGCAGTATTTT
CASSTAGGGTDTQYF
>TRBV20-1|.|TRBJ1-1|.
TGCAGTGCTAGTGAGGGGGGCACTGAAGCTTTCTTT
CSASEGGTEAFF
>TRBV6-5|.|TRBJ2-5|.
TGTGCCAGCAAACCTACTACCTTCCAAGAGACCCAGTACTTC
CASKPTTFQETQYF
>TRBV28|.|TRBJ2-4|TRBD1
TGTGCCAGCAGCCGGGGACAGGCGGGTACCATTCAGTACTTC
CASSRGQAGTIQYF
>TRBV9|.|TRBJ2-3|.
TGTGCCAGCAGCGTACTCAGTGGGGCCACAGATACGCAGTATTTT
CASSVLSGATDTQYF
>TRBV10-1|.|TRBJ2-7|TRBD1
TGCGCCAGCAGTGGGTCCGGGACAGGGATTTACGAGCAGTACTTC
CASSGSGTGIYEQYF
>TRBV7-8|.|TRBJ1-2|TRBD1
TGTGCCAGCAGCCATACTACTTTGACAGGGGGGGATGGCTACACCTTC
CASSHTTLTGGDGYTF
>TRBV18|.|TRBJ2-5|.
TGTGCCAGCTCGGGGACTCTCCAGGGGGGCCAGTACTTC
CASSGTLQGGQYF